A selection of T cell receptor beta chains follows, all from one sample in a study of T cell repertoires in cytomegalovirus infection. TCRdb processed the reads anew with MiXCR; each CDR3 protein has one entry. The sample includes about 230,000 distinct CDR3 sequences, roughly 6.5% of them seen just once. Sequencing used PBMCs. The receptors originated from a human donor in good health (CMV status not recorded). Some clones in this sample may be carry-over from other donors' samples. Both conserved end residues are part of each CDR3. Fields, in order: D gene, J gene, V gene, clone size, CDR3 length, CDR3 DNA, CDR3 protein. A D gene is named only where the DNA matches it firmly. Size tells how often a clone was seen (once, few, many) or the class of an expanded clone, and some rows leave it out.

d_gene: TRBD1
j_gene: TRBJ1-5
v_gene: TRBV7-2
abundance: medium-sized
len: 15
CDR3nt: TGTGCCAGCAGCGAAATCGACAGGGGAGGCGCGCCCCAGCATTTT
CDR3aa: CASSEIDRGGAPQHF

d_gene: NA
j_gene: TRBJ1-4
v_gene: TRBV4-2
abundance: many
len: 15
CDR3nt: TGTGCCAGCAGCCCGGAGTGGAGTAATAATGAAAAACTGTTTTTT
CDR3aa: CASSPEWSNNEKLFF

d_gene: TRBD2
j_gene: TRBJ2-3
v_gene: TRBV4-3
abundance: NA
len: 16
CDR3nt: TGCGCCAGCAGCCAAGATCGAGTCGGGAGGGCAGATACGCAGTATTTT
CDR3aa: CASSQDRVGRADTQYF

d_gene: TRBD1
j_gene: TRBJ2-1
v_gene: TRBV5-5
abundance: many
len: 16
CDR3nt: TGTGCCAGCAGCGGACAGGGGGCTAGGTCCTACAATGAGCAGTTCTTC
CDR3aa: CASSGQGARSYNEQFF

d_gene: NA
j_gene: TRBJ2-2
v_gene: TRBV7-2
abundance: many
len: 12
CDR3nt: TGTGCCAGCAGTAAAGGGACCGGGGAGCTGTTTTTT
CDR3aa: CASSKGTGELFF

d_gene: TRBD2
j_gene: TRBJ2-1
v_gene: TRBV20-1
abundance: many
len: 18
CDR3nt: TGCAGTGCTAGTTGGACTAGCGGGGGGGGCCACTCCTACAATGAGCAGTTCTTC
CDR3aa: CSASWTSGGGHSYNEQFF

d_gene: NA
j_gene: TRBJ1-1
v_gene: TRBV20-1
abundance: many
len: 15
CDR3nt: TGCAGTGCTAGAGATCCCCAGGTGAGGGACACTGAAGCTTTCTTT
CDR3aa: CSARDPQVRDTEAFF

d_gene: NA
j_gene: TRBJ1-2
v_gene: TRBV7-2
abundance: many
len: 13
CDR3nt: TGTGCCAGCAGCTTAACCTATTTCTATGGCTACACCTTC
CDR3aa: CASSLTYFYGYTF

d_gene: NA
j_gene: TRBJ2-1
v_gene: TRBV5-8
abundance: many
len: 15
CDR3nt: TGTGCCAGCAGCCTTGGACAAGGCTCCTACAATGAGCAGTTCTTC
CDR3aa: CASSLGQGSYNEQFF

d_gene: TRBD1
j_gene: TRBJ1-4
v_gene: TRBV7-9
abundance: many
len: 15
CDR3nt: TGTGCCAGCAGCGCGGACAGGGTTTTACATGAAAAACTGTTTTTT
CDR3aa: CASSADRVLHEKLFF

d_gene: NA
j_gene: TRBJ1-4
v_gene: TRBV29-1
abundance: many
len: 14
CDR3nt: TGCAGCGTTGAAGCCTCGGGAAATCCTGGGAAACTGTTTTTT
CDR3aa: CSVEASGNPGKLFF

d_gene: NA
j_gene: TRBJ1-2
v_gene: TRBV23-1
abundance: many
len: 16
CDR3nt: TGCGCCAGCAGTCAATCGCCGAATTGCCTAGGGTATGGCTACACCTTC
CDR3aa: CASSQSPNCLGYGYTF

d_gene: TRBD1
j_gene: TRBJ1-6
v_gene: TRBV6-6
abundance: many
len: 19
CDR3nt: TGTGCCAGCAGTGCGGACAGGGGGGCGTTCAGCTCCTATAATTCACCCCTCCACTTT
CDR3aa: CASSADRGAFSSYNSPLHF

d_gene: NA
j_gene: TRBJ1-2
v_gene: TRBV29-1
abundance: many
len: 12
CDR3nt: TGCAGCGTTGAAGGATACGAAGGTGGCTACACCTTC
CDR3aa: CSVEGYEGGYTF

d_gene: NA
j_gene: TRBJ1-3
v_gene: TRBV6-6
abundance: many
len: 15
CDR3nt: TGTGCCAGCAGATCAATAGGGGGAACTGGAAACACCATATATTTT
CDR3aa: CASRSIGGTGNTIYF

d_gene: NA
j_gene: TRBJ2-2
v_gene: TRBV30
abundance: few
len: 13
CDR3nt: TGTGCCTGGAACAGTTTTAACACCGGGGAGCTGTTTTTT
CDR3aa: CAWNSFNTGELFF

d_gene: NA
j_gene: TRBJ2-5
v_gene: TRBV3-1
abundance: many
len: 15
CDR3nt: TGTGCCAGCAGCCAAGCGGGACGGGGGTATGAGACCCAGTACTTC
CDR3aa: CASSQAGRGYETQYF

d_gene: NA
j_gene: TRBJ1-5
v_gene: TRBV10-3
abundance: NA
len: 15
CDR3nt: TGTGCCATCAGTGATTTTGGGGGCAGCAATCAGCCCCAGCATTTT
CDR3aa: CAISDFGGSNQPQHF

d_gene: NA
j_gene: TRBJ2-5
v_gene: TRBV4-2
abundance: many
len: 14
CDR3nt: TGTGCCAGCAGCTCCTTCCTCCGAGGAGAGACCCAGTACTTC
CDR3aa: CASSSFLRGETQYF

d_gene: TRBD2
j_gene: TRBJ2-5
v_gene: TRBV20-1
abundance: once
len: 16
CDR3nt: TGCAGTGCTGGAAGAAATCTAGCGGGGTGGATAAAGACCCAGTACTTC
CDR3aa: CSAGRNLAGWIKTQYF

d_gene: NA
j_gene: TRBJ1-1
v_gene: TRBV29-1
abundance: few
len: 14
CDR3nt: TGCAGCGTTGTAAAACAGACTCGAAACACTGAAGCTTTCTTT
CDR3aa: CSVVKQTRNTEAFF

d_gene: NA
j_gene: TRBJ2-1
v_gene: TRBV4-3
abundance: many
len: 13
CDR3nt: TGCGCCAGCAGCCAAGTCGGGGGAGATGAGCAGTTCTTC
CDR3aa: CASSQVGGDEQFF

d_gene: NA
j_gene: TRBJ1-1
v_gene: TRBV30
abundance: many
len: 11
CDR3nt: TGTGCCTGGAGTGGTAAGGCTGAAGCTTTCTTT
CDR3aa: CAWSGKAEAFF

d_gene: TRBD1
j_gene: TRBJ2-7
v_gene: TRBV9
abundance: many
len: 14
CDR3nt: TGTGCCAGCAGCGTAGAGGGACAGCCCTACGAGCAGTACTTC
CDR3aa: CASSVEGQPYEQYF

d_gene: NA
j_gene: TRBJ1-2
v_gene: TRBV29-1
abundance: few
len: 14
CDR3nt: TGCAGCGTTGAAGGACAGGAGGCAACGTATGGCTACACCTTC
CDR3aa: CSVEGQEATYGYTF

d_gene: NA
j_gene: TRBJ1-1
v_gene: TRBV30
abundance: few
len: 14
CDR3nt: TGTGCCTGGAGCGCCCATATCATGAACACTGAAGCTTTCTTT
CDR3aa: CAWSAHIMNTEAFF

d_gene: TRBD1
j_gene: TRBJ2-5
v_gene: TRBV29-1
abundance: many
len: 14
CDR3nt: TGCAGCGTCTCTAGGGCAGGGGGAGAGGAGACCCAGTACTTC
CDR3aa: CSVSRAGGEETQYF

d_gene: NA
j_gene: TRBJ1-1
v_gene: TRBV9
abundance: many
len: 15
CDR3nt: TGTGCCAGCAGCGTAGAGGACAGCGGGTTCACTGAAGCTTTCTTT
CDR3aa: CASSVEDSGFTEAFF

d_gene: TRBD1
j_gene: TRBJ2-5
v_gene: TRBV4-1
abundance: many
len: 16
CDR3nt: TGCGCCAGCAGCCAGCTCGACAGGGGGCAGGGAGAGACCCAGTACTTC
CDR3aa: CASSQLDRGQGETQYF

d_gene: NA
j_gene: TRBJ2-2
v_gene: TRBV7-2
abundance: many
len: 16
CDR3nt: TGTGCCAGCAGCCGTTCTGGAGGTTCGAACACCGGGGAGCTGTTTTTT
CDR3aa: CASSRSGGSNTGELFF

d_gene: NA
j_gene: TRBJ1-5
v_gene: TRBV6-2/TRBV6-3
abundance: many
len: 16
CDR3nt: TGTGCCAGCAGTTACCCGGACGGTGCAGGCAATCAGCCCCAGCATTTT
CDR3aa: CASSYPDGAGNQPQHF

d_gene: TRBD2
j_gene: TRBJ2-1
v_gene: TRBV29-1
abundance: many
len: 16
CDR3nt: TGCAGCGTTGAAACGGGACTATCCAACTCCTACAATGAGCAGTTCTTC
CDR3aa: CSVETGLSNSYNEQFF

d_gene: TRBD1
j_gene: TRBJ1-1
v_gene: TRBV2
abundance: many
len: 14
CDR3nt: TGTGCCAGCAGTGAGGACAGGGGGAACACTGAAGCTTTCTTT
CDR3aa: CASSEDRGNTEAFF

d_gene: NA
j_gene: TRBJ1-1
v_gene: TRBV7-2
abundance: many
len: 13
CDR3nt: TGTGCCAGCAGCGTCCCCCCGAACACTGAAGCTTTCTTT
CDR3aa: CASSVPPNTEAFF

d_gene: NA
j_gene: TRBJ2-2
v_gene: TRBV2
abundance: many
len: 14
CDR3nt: TGTGCCAGCCGGCCGGGACTTGACACCGGGGAGCTGTTTTTT
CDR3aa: CASRPGLDTGELFF

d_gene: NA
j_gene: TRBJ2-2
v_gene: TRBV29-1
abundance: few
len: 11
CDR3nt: TGCAGCTTTCTGGTCACCGGGGAGCTGTTTTTT
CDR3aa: CSFLVTGELFF

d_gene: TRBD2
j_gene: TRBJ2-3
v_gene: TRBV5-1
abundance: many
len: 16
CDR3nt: TGCGCCAGCAGCTCGGCCGGTGGCGGGGGGGCAGATACGCAGTATTTT
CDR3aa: CASSSAGGGGADTQYF

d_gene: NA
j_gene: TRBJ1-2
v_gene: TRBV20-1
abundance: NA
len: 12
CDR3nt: TGCAGTGCTCCGACAGGCTTACTGGGCTACACCTTC
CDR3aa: CSAPTGLLGYTF

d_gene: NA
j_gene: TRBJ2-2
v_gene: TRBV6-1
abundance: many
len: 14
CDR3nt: TGTGCCAGCACCTCTGTGGGAAGAACCGGGGAGCTGTTTTTT
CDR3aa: CASTSVGRTGELFF

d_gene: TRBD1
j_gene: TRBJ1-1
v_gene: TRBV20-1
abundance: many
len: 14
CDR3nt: TGCAGTGCCGTACGGACAGGAAAGAACACTGAAGCTTTCTTT
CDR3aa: CSAVRTGKNTEAFF

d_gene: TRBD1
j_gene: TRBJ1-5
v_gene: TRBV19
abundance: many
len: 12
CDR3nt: TGTGCCAGCACACAGGGGAACCAGCCCCAGCATTTT
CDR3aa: CASTQGNQPQHF

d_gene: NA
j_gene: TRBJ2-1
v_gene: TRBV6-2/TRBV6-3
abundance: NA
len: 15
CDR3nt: TGTGCCAGCAAGGAAAGGACTACCTCTTACAATGAGCAGTTCTTC
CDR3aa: CASKERTTSYNEQFF

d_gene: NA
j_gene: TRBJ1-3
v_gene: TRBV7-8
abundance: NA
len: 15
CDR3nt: TGTGCCAGCAGCTTACTCGGCACAGGGAGAAACACCATATATTTT
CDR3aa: CASSLLGTGRNTIYF

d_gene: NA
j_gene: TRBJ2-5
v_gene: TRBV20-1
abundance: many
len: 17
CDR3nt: TGCAGTGCTAGAGACAGCGATAACGGGGGGCCAAGAGGTGCCCAGTACTTC
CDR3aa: CSARDSDNGGPRGAQYF

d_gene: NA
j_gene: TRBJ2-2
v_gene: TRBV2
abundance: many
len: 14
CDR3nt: TGTGCCAGCATAGGGGCAGGGGTGGCCGGGGAGCTGTTTTTT
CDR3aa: CASIGAGVAGELFF

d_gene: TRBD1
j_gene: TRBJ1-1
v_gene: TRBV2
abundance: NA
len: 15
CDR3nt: TGTGCCAGCAGGGATACCCAAGGGGGCTACACTGAAGGTTTCTTT
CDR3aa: CASRDTQGGYTEGFF

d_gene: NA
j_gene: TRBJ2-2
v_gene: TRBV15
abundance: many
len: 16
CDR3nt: TGTGCCACCACCCGAGGGAACGGCCTGGGCACCGGGGAGCTGTTTTTT
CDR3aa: CATTRGNGLGTGELFF

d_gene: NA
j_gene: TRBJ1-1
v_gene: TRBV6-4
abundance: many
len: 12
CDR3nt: TGTGCCAGCAGTGATAGCTTGGAGGCAGCTTTCTTT
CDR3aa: CASSDSLEAAFF